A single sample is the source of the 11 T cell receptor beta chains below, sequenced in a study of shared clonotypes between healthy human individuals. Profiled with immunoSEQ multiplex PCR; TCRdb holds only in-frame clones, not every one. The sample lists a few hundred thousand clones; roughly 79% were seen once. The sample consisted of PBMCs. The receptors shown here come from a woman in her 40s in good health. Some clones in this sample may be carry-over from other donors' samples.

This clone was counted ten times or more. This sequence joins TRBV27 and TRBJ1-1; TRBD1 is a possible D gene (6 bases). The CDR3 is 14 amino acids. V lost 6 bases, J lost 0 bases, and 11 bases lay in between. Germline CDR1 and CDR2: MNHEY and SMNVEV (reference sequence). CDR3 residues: CASRLGQLNTEAFF. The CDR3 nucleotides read TGTGCCAGCAGGCTGGGACAATTGAACACTGAAGCTTTCTTT.

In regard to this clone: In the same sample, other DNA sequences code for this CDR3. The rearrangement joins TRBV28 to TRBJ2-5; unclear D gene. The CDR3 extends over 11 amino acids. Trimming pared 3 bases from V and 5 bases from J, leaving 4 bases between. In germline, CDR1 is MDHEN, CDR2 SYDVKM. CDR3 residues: CASSLAETQYF. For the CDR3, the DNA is TGTGCCAGCAGTTTGGCTGAGACCCAGTACTTC.

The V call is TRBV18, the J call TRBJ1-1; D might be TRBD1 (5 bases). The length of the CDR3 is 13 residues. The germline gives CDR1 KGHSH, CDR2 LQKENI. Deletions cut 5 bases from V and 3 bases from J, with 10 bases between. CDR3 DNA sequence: TGTGCCAGCTCAGCCGGGGGGGACACTGAAGCTTTCTTT. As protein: CASSAGGDTEAFF. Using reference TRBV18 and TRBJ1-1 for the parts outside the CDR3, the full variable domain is NAGVMQNPRHLVRRRGQEARLRCSPMKGHSHVYWYRQLPEEGLKFMVYLQKENIIDESGMPKERFSAEFPKEGPSILRIQQVVRGDSAAYFCASSAGGDTEAFFGQGTRLTVV.

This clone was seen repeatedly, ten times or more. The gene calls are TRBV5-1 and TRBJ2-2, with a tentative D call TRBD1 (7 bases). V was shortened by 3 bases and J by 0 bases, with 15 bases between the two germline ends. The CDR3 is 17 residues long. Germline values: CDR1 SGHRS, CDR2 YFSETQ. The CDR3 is CASSSPRGASNTGELFF. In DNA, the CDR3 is TGCGCCAGCAGCTCCCCCAGGGGGGCCTCGAACACCGGGGAGCTGTTTTTT.

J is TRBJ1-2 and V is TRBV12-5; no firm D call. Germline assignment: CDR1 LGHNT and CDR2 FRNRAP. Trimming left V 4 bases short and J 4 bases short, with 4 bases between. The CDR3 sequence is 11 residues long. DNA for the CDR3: TGTGCTAGTGGTTCATTCTATGGCTACACCTTC. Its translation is CASGSFYGYTF.

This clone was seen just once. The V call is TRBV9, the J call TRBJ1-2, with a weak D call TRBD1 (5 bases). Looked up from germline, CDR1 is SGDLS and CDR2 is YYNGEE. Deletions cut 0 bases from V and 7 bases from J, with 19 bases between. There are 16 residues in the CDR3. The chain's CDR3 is CASSVGGWGSRFGYTF. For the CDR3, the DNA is TGTGCCAGCAGCGTAGGCGGGTGGGGCAGTCGCTTTGGCTACACCTTC.

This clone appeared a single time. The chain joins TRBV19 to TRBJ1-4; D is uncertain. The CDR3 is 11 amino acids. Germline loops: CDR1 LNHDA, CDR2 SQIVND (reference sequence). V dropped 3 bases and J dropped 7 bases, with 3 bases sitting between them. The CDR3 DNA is TGTGCCAGTAGTATGGTTGAAAAACTGTTTTTT. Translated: CASSMVEKLFF.

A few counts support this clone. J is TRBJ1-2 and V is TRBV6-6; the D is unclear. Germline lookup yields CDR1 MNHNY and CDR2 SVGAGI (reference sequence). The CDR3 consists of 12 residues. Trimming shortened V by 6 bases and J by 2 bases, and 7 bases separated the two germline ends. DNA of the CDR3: TGTGCCAGCAGGGTGGAGAACTATGGCTACACCTTC. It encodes CASRVENYGYTF.

DNA for the CDR3: TGTGCCAGCAGAACCACTAGCGGGCCCTCCTACGAGCAGTACTTC. The encoded protein is CASRTTSGPSYEQYF. The chain carries TRBV6-5 and TRBJ2-7, with 9 bases matching TRBD2. The CDR3 extends over 15 amino acids. Germline CDR1 MNHEY, CDR2 SVGAGI. The trim removed 6 bases at V and 0 bases at J, leaving 6 bases unmatched.

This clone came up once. The CDR3 sequence is CASSLRQGAINYGYTF. Written as DNA, the CDR3 is TGTGCCAGCAGCTTGCGACAGGGGGCCATTAACTATGGCTACACCTTC. The V gene is TRBV7-2, the J gene TRBJ1-2, with TRBD1 identical over 10 bases. Germline-derived CDR1 and CDR2 are SGHTA and FQGNSA. The CDR3 extends over 16 amino acids. V gave up 3 bases and J gave up 1 base; unmatched junction bases: 5.

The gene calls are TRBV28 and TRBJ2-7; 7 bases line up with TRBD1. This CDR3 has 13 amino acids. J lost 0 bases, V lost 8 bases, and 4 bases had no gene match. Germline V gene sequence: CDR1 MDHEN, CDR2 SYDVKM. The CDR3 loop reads CASLDRSSYEQYF. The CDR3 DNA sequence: TGTGCCAGCCTGGACAGGAGCTCCTACGAGCAGTACTTC.